This T cell receptor beta chain was sequenced in a study of post-analysis software for immune sequencing data. The overall study: Included among the disease courses, which were recorded for the cohort, were relapsing-remitting, secondary progressive and progressive-relapsing multiple sclerosis.

CDR1 and CDR2 from the germline V gene are GTSNPN and SVGIG (reference sequence). Trimming took off 3 bases at V and 7 bases at J, with 18 bases between the two ends. The CDR3 runs to 14 residues. Prepared libraries of TCR beta cDNA carried unique molecular identifiers. It was from about 0.94 to 9.7 million T cells that 500,000 to 600,000 cDNA molecules came. Via MiXCR, TCRdb re-called the PCR reads, giving one row per CDR3 protein. Of roughly 670,000 distinct CDR3 sequences listed, about 60% are singletons. As for this clonotype: The antigen is undetermined.

General study points: Controls significantly exceeded multiple sclerosis patients in normalized Chao1 diversity. Included in a set of about five TRBV segments more frequent in patients than controls were TRBV5-6, TRBV5-1 and TRBV20-1.

This sequence joins TRBV30 and TRBJ1-2; possibly TRBD1 for D (5 bases). The clonotype was recovered from a girl aged 2-9 years with multiple sclerosis. Sequencing input: blood. CDR3 nucleotide sequence: TGTGCCTGGAGCCGGGGGACGTCCTATGGTGGCTACACCTTC. Residues: CAWSRGTSYGGYTF.